This entry describes one T cell receptor beta chain. Antigen specificity is unknown. The data were obtained in a study of blood T cells in healthy people across ages. Study-level points and caveats: A roughly linear age-dependent decrease characterized TCR beta diversity per million T cells.

It was with a sample-barcoded 5' primer and a J-beta primer mix that a second PCR of roughly 7 to 12 cycles was run. TCRdb ran MiXCR on the 5' RACE reads and lists one entry per CDR3 protein. The sample contains around 1,000,000 distinct CDR3 sequences, 25% of which appear only once. Trimming stripped 3 bases from V and 0 bases from J, with 8 bases between. The CDR3 contains 13 residues. CDR1 and CDR2 from the germline V gene are SQVTM and ANQGSEA. These data also formed part of another study, on T cells of mothers and their children.

The genes are TRBV29-1 and TRBJ1-2; weak D call: TRBD1 (5 bases). Sequenced material: blood. This TCR derives from a girl aged 2 to 9 in good health. The CDR3 nucleotides read TGCAGCGTTGAGTGGGGCGCTAACTATGGCTACACCTTC. Translated: CSVEWGANYGYTF.